This TCR beta chain was documented in a study of blood T cell repertoires in COVID-19. About the study: Samples representing acute and convalescent COVID-19 were sourced from the United States, Italy and Spain. T cells, B-cell-depleted T cells, or PBMCs supplied cDNA or gDNA.

Measured with immunoSEQ multiplex PCR; TCRdb has only the in-frame clones, and not every one. The sample lists 250,000 or so clones, 84% seen once, with 2% to 2.5% in the top ten. The sequence derives from a man in his forties or fifties who had recovered from COVID-19. The material sequenced was peripheral blood.

In nucleotides, the CDR3 is TGTGCCAGCAGTTTAGTCGGGACAGGGGGTGACACTGAAGCTTTCTTT. Protein: CASSLVGTGGDTEAFF. The V gene is TRBV27, the J gene TRBJ1-1; 11 bases match TRBD1. Germline V gene lookup returns CDR1 MNHEY and CDR2 SMNVEV (reference sequence). V shed 2 bases, J shed 3 bases, and the junction held 5 bases outside the gene matches. There are 16 residues in the CDR3.